This T cell receptor beta chain was captured in a study of CD4 and CD8 cells across lung adenocarcinoma regions. Samples came from patients with localized non-small cell lung adenocarcinoma. CDR1 and CDR2 (germline): MNHEY, SVGAGI. The CDR3 has 12 residues. Worth noting for this clonotype: Sequence at one end of the junction differs from germline and may be a read error.

TCRdb reprocessed the PCR reads via MiXCR and lists one record per CDR3 protein. The table records 20,000 to 25,000 distinct CDR3 sequences, approximately 54% of them present only once. Sequencing input: CD8+ T cells from the center of a lung tumor. The chain recombines TRBV6-5 with TRBJ2-3; tentatively, D is TRBD2 (5 bases). This TCR was sampled from a female donor with lung adenocarcinoma. The CD4 and CD8 labels of this study may be unreliable. The CDR3 region has the DNA TGTGCCGGCAGTTGTAGCGAAGAGACGCAGTATTTT. Its translation: CAGSCSEETQYF.